This T cell receptor beta chain emerged from a study of blood T cell repertoires in COVID-19. All enrollees were about 18 to 100 years old and from approximately 24 US areas. Participant-given clinical history determined each cohort assignment. Recovered Cohort 3 donors showed two negative PCRs, clearance, or symptom resolution. The CDR3 runs 14 residues. Per the germline V gene, CDR1 is SGDLS and CDR2 is YYNGEE. V shed 5 bases, J shed 7 bases, and the junction held 7 bases outside the gene matches. In its sample, this clone was seen once. Libraries were prepared by immunoSEQ multiplex PCR; TCRdb keeps only in-frame clonotypes and omits some of them. The top ten hold 2.2% of the sample, which has 300,000 to 350,000 clones, roughly 88% seen once.

J is TRBJ2-1 and V is TRBV9; 9 nucleotides line up with TRBD2. The sequencing sample was made of PBMCs or T cells enriched from blood (not recorded which). The receptor was isolated from a man aged 25 to 45 who had recovered from COVID-19. CDR3 region: CASRRGGAENEQFF. The CDR3 nucleotides read TGTGCCAGCAGACGCGGGGGGGCGGAGAATGAGCAGTTCTTC.